A selection of T cell receptor beta chains follows, all from one sample in a study of PD-1 blockade in classical Hodgkin lymphoma. The method was immunoSEQ multiplex PCR; TCRdb's version includes in-frame clones alone and lacks a portion of them. Among around 16,000 clones listed, around 72% were seen once. This specimen was CD4+ T cells from blood, taken before the fourth cycle of nivolumab. The receptors shown here come from a human donor with classical Hodgkin lymphoma. Both conserved end residues are part of each CDR3. Fields, in order: V gene, J gene, D gene, clone size, CDR3 protein, CDR3 DNA. A D gene is named only where the DNA matches it firmly. Clone size is not always given. Where it is, it says once, few, many or a class for expanded clones.

v_gene: TRBV6-5; j_gene: TRBJ2-3; d_gene: TRBD1; abundance: NA; CDR3aa: CASSSSGQPFTDTQYF; CDR3nt: TGTGCCAGCAGTTCCTCGGGACAGCCTTTCACAGATACGCAGTATTTT
v_gene: TRBV6-5; j_gene: TRBJ2-3; d_gene: NA; abundance: NA; CDR3aa: CASSWTPFTDTQYF; CDR3nt: TGTGCCAGCAGTTGGACACCGTTTACAGATACGCAGTATTTT
v_gene: TRBV5-1; j_gene: TRBJ2-1; d_gene: TRBD1; abundance: NA; CDR3aa: CASSSAGTGYNEQFF; CDR3nt: TGCGCCAGCAGCTCGGCCGGGACAGGGTACAATGAGCAGTTCTTC
v_gene: TRBV28; j_gene: TRBJ1-5; d_gene: TRBD1; abundance: NA; CDR3aa: CASSVRTGHQPQHF; CDR3nt: TGTGCCAGCAGTGTCCGGACAGGCCACCAGCCCCAGCATTTT
v_gene: TRBV28; j_gene: TRBJ1-1; d_gene: NA; abundance: NA; CDR3aa: CASSSRQGGTEAFF; CDR3nt: TGTGCCAGCAGCAGTAGGCAGGGAGGCACTGAAGCTTTCTTT
v_gene: TRBV11-2; j_gene: TRBJ2-2; d_gene: TRBD2; abundance: NA; CDR3aa: CASKLAGVNTGELFF; CDR3nt: TGTGCCAGCAAACTAGCGGGGGTGAACACCGGGGAGCTGTTTTTT
v_gene: TRBV5-4; j_gene: TRBJ2-2; d_gene: NA; abundance: NA; CDR3aa: CASSSDPGVTGELFF; CDR3nt: TGTGCCAGCAGCTCAGATCCCGGGGTCACCGGGGAGCTGTTTTTT
v_gene: TRBV7-6; j_gene: TRBJ2-5; d_gene: TRBD2; abundance: NA; CDR3aa: CASSAMAGGPRETQYF; CDR3nt: TGTGCCAGCAGCGCAATGGCGGGAGGGCCTCGGGAGACCCAGTACTTC
v_gene: TRBV6-5; j_gene: TRBJ2-7; d_gene: NA; abundance: NA; CDR3aa: CASSYSIRESYEQYF; CDR3nt: TGTGCCAGCAGTTACTCGATCAGGGAGTCCTACGAGCAGTACTTC
v_gene: TRBV5-4; j_gene: TRBJ2-2; d_gene: TRBD1; abundance: NA; CDR3aa: CASSSGQANTGELFF; CDR3nt: TGTGCCAGCAGCTCGGGACAGGCAAACACCGGGGAGCTGTTTTTT
v_gene: TRBV11-2; j_gene: TRBJ2-2; d_gene: NA; abundance: once; CDR3aa: CASSLERTLLRELFF; CDR3nt: TGTGCCAGCAGCTTAGAGCGAACTCTCTTAAGGGAGCTGTTTTTT
v_gene: TRBV5-1; j_gene: TRBJ1-1; d_gene: NA; abundance: once; CDR3aa: CASSLFRDEAFF; CDR3nt: TGCGCCAGCAGCTTGTTCAGGGATGAAGCTTTCTTT
v_gene: TRBV18; j_gene: TRBJ2-7; d_gene: TRBD1; abundance: NA; CDR3aa: CASSPIDRGLSSYEQYF; CDR3nt: TGTGCCAGCTCACCAATTGACAGGGGCCTCAGCTCCTACGAGCAGTACTTC
v_gene: TRBV6-5; j_gene: TRBJ1-5; d_gene: TRBD1; abundance: NA; CDR3aa: CASSYNRGSNQPQHF; CDR3nt: TGTGCCAGCAGTTACAACAGGGGAAGCAATCAGCCCCAGCATTTT
v_gene: TRBV5-1; j_gene: TRBJ2-5; d_gene: TRBD2; abundance: NA; CDR3aa: CASSSRLAGDYGETQYF; CDR3nt: TGCGCCAGCAGCTCTAGACTAGCGGGAGATTACGGGGAGACCCAGTACTTC
v_gene: TRBV11-2; j_gene: TRBJ2-7; d_gene: TRBD2; abundance: NA; CDR3aa: CASRWRLAGVYEQYF; CDR3nt: TGTGCCAGCAGGTGGAGACTAGCGGGAGTCTACGAGCAGTACTTC
v_gene: TRBV2; j_gene: TRBJ2-1; d_gene: NA; abundance: few; CDR3aa: CASSWAGNEQFF; CDR3nt: TGTGCCAGCAGCTGGGCGGGGAATGAGCAGTTCTTC
v_gene: TRBV28; j_gene: TRBJ2-4; d_gene: NA; abundance: NA; CDR3aa: CASRYITGAKNIQYF; CDR3nt: TGTGCCAGCAGATATATTACGGGGGCCAAAAACATTCAGTACTTC
v_gene: TRBV6-5; j_gene: TRBJ1-1; d_gene: NA; abundance: NA; CDR3aa: CASKQGGEAFF; CDR3nt: TGTGCCAGCAAGCAGGGTGGGGAAGCTTTCTTT
v_gene: TRBV7-8; j_gene: TRBJ1-1; d_gene: TRBD1; abundance: NA; CDR3aa: CASSKTVGTGGVTEAFF; CDR3nt: TGTGCCAGCAGCAAGACGGTCGGGACAGGGGGCGTTACTGAAGCTTTCTTT
v_gene: TRBV7-8; j_gene: TRBJ2-1; d_gene: TRBD2; abundance: NA; CDR3aa: CASSLVAGLISYNEQFF; CDR3nt: TGTGCCAGCAGCTTAGTAGCGGGGCTGATCTCCTACAATGAGCAGTTCTTC
v_gene: TRBV19; j_gene: TRBJ1-5; d_gene: NA; abundance: NA; CDR3aa: CASSTDPRDSNQPQHF; CDR3nt: TGTGCCAGTAGTACCGATCCCAGGGATAGCAATCAGCCCCAGCATTTT
v_gene: TRBV9; j_gene: TRBJ2-5; d_gene: TRBD2; abundance: once; CDR3aa: CASSVTSGKETQYF; CDR3nt: TGTGCCAGCAGCGTGACTAGCGGGAAAGAGACCCAGTACTTC
v_gene: TRBV7-9; j_gene: TRBJ1-4; d_gene: NA; abundance: few; CDR3aa: CASSLGPSEKLFF; CDR3nt: TGTGCCAGCAGCTTAGGTCCGAGTGAAAAACTGTTTTTT
v_gene: TRBV5-4; j_gene: TRBJ1-5; d_gene: TRBD1; abundance: NA; CDR3aa: CASSLRGQGDQPQHF; CDR3nt: TGTGCCAGCAGCCTACGGGGACAGGGAGATCAGCCCCAGCATTTT
v_gene: TRBV2; j_gene: TRBJ2-1; d_gene: TRBD2; abundance: NA; CDR3aa: CASSLAGGPGNEQFF; CDR3nt: TGTGCCAGCAGTCTAGCGGGAGGGCCTGGTAATGAGCAGTTCTTC
v_gene: TRBV7-9; j_gene: TRBJ1-6; d_gene: TRBD1; abundance: NA; CDR3aa: CASSLRALRDSHSPLHF; CDR3nt: TGTGCCAGCAGCTTACGGGCCCTTCGGGACAGCCATTCACCCCTCCACTTT
v_gene: TRBV7-6; j_gene: TRBJ2-1; d_gene: TRBD2; abundance: few; CDR3aa: CASSPGLAGNNEQFF; CDR3nt: TGTGCCAGCAGCCCAGGACTAGCGGGAAATAATGAGCAGTTCTTC
v_gene: TRBV14; j_gene: TRBJ2-2; d_gene: NA; abundance: NA; CDR3aa: CASSQWDWPRGTGELFF; CDR3nt: TGTGCCAGCAGCCAATGGGACTGGCCTAGGGGCACCGGGGAGCTGTTTTTT
v_gene: TRBV14; j_gene: TRBJ1-1; d_gene: TRBD1; abundance: NA; CDR3aa: CASSQVRRGGPNTEAFF; CDR3nt: TGTGCCAGCAGCCAAGTTAGGAGAGGGGGCCCGAACACTGAAGCTTTCTTT
v_gene: TRBV7-6; j_gene: TRBJ2-7; d_gene: NA; abundance: NA; CDR3aa: CASSLSSSIREQYF; CDR3nt: TGTGCCAGCAGCTTATCTTCCTCCATTCGCGAGCAGTACTTC
v_gene: TRBV5-1; j_gene: TRBJ1-1; d_gene: NA; abundance: NA; CDR3aa: CASSLEYGPEAFF; CDR3nt: TGCGCCAGCAGCTTGGAGTACGGCCCTGAAGCTTTCTTT
v_gene: TRBV7-9; j_gene: TRBJ2-7; d_gene: TRBD2; abundance: NA; CDR3aa: CASSLAGRGYEQYF; CDR3nt: TGTGCCAGCAGCTTAGCGGGGAGGGGCTACGAGCAGTACTTC
v_gene: TRBV4-1; j_gene: TRBJ1-1; d_gene: NA; abundance: medium-sized; CDR3aa: CASSQEGLRGLNTEAFF; CDR3nt: TGCGCCAGCAGCCAAGAGGGACTCAGGGGACTGAACACTGAAGCTTTCTTT
v_gene: TRBV4-1; j_gene: TRBJ2-7; d_gene: NA; abundance: NA; CDR3aa: CASSQQESRWERDSYEQYF; CDR3nt: TGCGCCAGCAGCCAACAAGAGAGTAGGTGGGAGCGAGATTCCTACGAGCAGTACTTC